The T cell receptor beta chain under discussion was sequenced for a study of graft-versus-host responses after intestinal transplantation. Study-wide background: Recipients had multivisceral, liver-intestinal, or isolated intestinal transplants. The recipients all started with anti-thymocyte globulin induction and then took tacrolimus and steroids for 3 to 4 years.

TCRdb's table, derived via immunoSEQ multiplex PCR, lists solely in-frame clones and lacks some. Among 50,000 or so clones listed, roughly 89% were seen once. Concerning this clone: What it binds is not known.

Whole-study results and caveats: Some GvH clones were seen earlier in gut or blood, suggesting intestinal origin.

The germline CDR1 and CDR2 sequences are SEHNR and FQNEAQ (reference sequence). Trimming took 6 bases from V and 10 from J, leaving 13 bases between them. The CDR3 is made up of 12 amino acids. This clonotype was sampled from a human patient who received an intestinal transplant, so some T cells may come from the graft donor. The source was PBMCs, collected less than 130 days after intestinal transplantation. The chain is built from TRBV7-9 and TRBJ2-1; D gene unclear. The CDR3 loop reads CASRRAELEQFF. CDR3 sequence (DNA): TGTGCCAGCAGACGGGCCGAACTCGAGCAGTTCTTC. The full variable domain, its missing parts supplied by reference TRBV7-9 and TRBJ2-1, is DTGVSQNPRHKITKRGQNVTFRCDPISEHNRLYWYRQTLGQGPEFLTYFQNEAQLEKSRLLSDRFSAERPKGSFSTLEIQRTEQGDSAMYLCASRRAELEQFFGPGTRLTVL.